The entry below describes one T cell receptor beta chain. The trim removed 7 bases at V and 1 base at J, leaving 2 bases unmatched. Germline assignment: CDR1 SEHNR and CDR2 FQNEAQ (reference sequence). The CDR3 is made up of 14 amino acids. The sample comes from a study of liver allograft versus peripheral blood T cells. Study summary: Transplanted livers held T cell receptor repertoires, and these were compared with repertoires in recipients' peripheral blood.

In TCRdb, the reads were re-called with MiXCR into one record per CDR3 protein. The repertoire holds over 10,000 distinct CDR3 sequences, with 15% to 20% as singletons. This clonotype was obtained from a human patient who had a liver transplant. The T cells may come from the graft donor. This chain joins TRBV7-9 and TRBJ2-2; 8 nucleotides align to TRBD2. The CDR3 coding sequence is TGTGCCAGCACCACTAGCGGGAACACCGGGGAGCTGTTTTTT. This translates into CASTTSGNTGELFF.